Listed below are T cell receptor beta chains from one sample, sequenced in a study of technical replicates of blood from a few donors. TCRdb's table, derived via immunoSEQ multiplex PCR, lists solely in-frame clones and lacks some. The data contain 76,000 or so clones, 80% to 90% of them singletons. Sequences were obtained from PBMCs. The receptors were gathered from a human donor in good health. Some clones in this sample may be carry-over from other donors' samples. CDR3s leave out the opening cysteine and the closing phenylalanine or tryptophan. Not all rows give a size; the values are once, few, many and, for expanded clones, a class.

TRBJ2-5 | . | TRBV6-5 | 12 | ASSYTVGQETQY
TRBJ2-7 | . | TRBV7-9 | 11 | ASSLYVGGEQY
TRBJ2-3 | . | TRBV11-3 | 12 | ASSSGGSTDTQY
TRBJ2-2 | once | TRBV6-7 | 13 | ASRDLAANTGELF
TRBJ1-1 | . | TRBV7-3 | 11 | ASSQDRGLEAF
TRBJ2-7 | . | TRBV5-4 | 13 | ASSSLAGGIFGQY
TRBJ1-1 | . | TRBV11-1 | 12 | ASSLLGENTEAF
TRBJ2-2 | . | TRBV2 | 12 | ASKEREVNGELF
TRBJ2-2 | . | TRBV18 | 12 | ASSPMRSTGELF
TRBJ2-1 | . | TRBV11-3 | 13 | ASSLRETEYNEQF
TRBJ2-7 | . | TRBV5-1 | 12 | ASRAGQGEGEQY